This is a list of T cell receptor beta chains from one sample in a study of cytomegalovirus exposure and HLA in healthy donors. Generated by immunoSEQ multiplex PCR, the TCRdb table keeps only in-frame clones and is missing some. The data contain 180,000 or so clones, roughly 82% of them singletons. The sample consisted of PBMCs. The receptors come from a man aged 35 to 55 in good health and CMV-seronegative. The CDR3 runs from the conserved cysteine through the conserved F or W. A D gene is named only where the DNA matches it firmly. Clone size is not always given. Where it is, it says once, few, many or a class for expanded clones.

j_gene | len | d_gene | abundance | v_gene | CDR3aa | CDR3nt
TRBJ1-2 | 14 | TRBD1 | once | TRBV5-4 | CASSGTGRSGGYTF | TGTGCCAGCAGCGGGACAGGGCGCAGTGGGGGCTACACCTTC
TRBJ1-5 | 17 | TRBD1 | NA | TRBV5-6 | CASSRIPRQGGNQPQHF | TGTGCCAGCAGCCGGATCCCTCGACAGGGTGGCAATCAGCCCCAGCATTTT
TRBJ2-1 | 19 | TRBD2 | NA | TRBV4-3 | CASSQVVRGGSRLSNEQFF | TGCGCCAGCAGCCAAGTCGTTAGAGGCGGGAGTAGGCTCTCCAATGAGCAGTTCTTC
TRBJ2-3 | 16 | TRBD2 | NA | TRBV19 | CASRGRTSGSADTQYF | TGTGCCAGTAGGGGTCGGACTAGCGGGAGTGCGGATACGCAGTATTTT
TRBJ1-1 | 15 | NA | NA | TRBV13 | CASSERGGMNTEAFF | TGTGCCAGCAGCGAGAGGGGGGGCATGAACACTGAAGCTTTCTTT
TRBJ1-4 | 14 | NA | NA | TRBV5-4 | CASSGGQIREKLFF | TGTGCCAGCAGCGGAGGTCAGATTAGAGAAAAACTGTTTTTT
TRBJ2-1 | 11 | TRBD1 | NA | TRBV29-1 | CSAGQSYEQFF | TGCAGCGCGGGACAGTCCTATGAGCAGTTCTTC
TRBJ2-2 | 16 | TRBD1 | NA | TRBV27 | CASRAPGGPHTGELFF | TGTGCCAGCAGGGCCCCAGGGGGTCCCCACACCGGGGAGCTGTTTTTT
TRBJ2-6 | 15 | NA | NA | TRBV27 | CASSFQGSGANVLTF | TGTGCCAGCAGTTTTCAGGGCTCTGGGGCCAACGTCCTGACTTTC
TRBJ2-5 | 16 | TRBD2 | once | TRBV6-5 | CASSYSGTSGQETQYF | TGTGCCAGCAGTTACTCCGGGACTAGCGGCCAAGAGACCCAGTACTTC
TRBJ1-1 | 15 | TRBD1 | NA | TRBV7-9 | CASSPRTGENTEAFF | TGTGCCAGCAGCCCGAGGACAGGGGAGAACACTGAAGCTTTCTTT
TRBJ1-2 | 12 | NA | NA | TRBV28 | CASSLWEKGYTF | TGTGCCAGCAGTTTATGGGAGAAAGGCTACACCTTC
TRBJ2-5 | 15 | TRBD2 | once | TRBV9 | CASSVVGTRMETQYF | TGTGCCAGCAGCGTAGTCGGGACTAGGATGGAGACCCAGTACTTC
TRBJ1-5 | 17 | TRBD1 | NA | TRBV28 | CASSSETLGQFNQPQHF | TGTGCCAGCAGTTCTGAGACCCTGGGACAGTTCAATCAGCCCCAGCATTTT
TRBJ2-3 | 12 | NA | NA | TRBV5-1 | CASSLPTDTQYF | TGCGCCAGCAGCCTCCCCACAGATACGCAGTATTTT
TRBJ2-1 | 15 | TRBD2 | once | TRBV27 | CASSFASGVYNEQFF | TGTGCCAGCAGTTTCGCTAGCGGGGTATACAATGAGCAGTTCTTC
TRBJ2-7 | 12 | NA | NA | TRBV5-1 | CASSLELYEQYF | TGCGCCAGCAGCTTGGAACTATACGAGCAGTACTTC
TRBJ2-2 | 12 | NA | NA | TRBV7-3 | CASSTNTGELFF | TGTGCCAGTTCAACGAACACCGGGGAGCTGTTTTTT
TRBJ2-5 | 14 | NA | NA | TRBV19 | CASSTTDRQETQYF | TGTGCCAGTAGCACCACAGACAGGCAAGAGACCCAGTACTTC
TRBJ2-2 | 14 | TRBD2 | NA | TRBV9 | CASMAGGGTGELFF | TGTGCCAGCATGGCGGGGGGGGGCACCGGGGAGCTGTTTTTT
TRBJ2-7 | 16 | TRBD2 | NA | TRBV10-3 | CAISEGGLAAYYEQYF | TGTGCCATCAGTGAGGGCGGACTAGCGGCTTACTACGAGCAGTACTTC
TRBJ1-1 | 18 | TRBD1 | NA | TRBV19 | CASSMPHRGRVRNTEAFF | TGTGCCAGTAGTATGCCGCACAGGGGGCGCGTCCGGAACACTGAAGCTTTCTTT
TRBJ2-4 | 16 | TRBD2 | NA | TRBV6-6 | CASSYPPGGTKNIQYF | TGTGCCAGCAGTTACCCCCCGGGGGGGACCAAAAACATTCAGTACTTC
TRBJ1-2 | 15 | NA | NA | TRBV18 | CASSPGQGEDYGYTF | TGTGCCAGCTCACCTGGTCAGGGCGAGGACTATGGCTACACCTTC
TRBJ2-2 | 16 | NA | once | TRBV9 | CASSVIASLGTGELFF | TGTGCCAGCAGCGTAATAGCGTCCCTGGGGACCGGGGAGCTGTTTTTT
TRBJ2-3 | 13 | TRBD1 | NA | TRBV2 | CASSPNRGDTQYF | TGTGCCAGCAGTCCGAACAGGGGAGATACGCAGTATTTT
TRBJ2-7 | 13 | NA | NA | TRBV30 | CAWRDGDSYEQYF | TGTGCCTGGAGAGACGGGGATTCCTACGAGCAGTACTTC
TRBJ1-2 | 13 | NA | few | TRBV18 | CASGDRDSYGYTF | TGTGCCAGCGGGGACCGGGACTCCTATGGCTACACCTTC
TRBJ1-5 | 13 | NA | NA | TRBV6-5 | CASSGQANQPQHF | TGTGCCAGCAGTGGCCAGGCCAATCAGCCCCAGCATTTT
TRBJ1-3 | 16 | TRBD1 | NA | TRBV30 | CAWSGSWDRGTNTIYF | TGTGCCTGGAGTGGAAGTTGGGACAGAGGGACAAACACCATATATTTT
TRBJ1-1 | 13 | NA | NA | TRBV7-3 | CASSLMREGEAFF | TGTGCCAGCAGCTTAATGCGTGAGGGTGAAGCTTTCTTT
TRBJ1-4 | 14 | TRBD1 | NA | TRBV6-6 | CASSQQGPPEKLFF | TGTGCCAGCAGTCAACAGGGGCCACCTGAAAAACTGTTTTTT
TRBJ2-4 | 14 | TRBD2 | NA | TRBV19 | CASKPSGAKNIQYF | TGTGCCAGTAAGCCTAGCGGAGCGAAAAACATTCAGTACTTC
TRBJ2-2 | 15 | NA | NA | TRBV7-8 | CASSLGVRGAGELFF | TGTGCCAGCAGCTTAGGTGTCAGGGGGGCCGGGGAGCTGTTTTTT
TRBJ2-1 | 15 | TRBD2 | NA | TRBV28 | CASSLTGLAGLEQFF | TGTGCCAGCAGCCTAACAGGACTAGCGGGACTTGAGCAGTTCTTC
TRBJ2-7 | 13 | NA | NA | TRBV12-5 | CASGLGGDYEQYF | TGTGCTAGTGGTTTGGGGGGGGATTACGAGCAGTACTTC
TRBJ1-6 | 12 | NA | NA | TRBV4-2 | CASSSQDSPLHF | TGTGCCAGCAGCTCCCAGGATTCACCCCTCCACTTT
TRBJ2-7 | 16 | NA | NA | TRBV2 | CASSEGLQGYSYEQYF | TGTGCCAGCAGTGAAGGTCTACAGGGTTACTCCTACGAGCAGTACTTC
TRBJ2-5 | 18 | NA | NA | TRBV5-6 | CASSNRSPTGPYQETQYF | TGTGCCAGCAGCAACCGAAGCCCGACAGGCCCTTACCAAGAGACCCAGTACTTC
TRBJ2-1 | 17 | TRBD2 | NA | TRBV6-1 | CANSELSGLAFYNEQFF | TGTGCCAACAGTGAACTTTCAGGACTAGCGTTTTACAATGAGCAGTTCTTC
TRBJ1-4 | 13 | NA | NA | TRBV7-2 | CASSYLGTLKLFF | TGTGCCAGCAGCTACCTCGGGACTTTAAAACTGTTTTTT
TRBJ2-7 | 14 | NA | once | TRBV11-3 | CASSWAGADQGQYF | TGTGCCAGCAGCTGGGCAGGGGCAGATCAGGGGCAGTACTTC
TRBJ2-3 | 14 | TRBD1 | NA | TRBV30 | CACPGQGLGGTQYF | TGTGCCTGCCCTGGACAGGGTCTAGGAGGTACGCAGTATTTT
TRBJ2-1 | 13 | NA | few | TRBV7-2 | CASSTSRGNEQFF | TGTGCCAGCAGCACGAGTCGGGGAAATGAGCAGTTCTTC
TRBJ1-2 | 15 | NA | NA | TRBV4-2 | CATSPRVGGNYGYTF | TGTGCCACCAGCCCGAGGGTAGGGGGTAACTATGGCTACACCTTC
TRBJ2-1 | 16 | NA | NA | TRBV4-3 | CASSQDRGLYNNEQFF | TGCGCCAGCAGCCAAGATAGAGGACTATACAACAATGAGCAGTTCTTC
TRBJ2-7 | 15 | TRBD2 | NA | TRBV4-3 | CASSQVAGAPYEQYF | TGCGCCAGCAGCCAAGTAGCGGGAGCACCCTACGAGCAGTACTTC
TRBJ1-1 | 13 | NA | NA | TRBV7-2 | CASRQQANTEAFF | TGTGCCAGCAGACAACAGGCCAACACTGAAGCTTTCTTT